This T cell receptor beta chain stems from a study of T cells in localized non-small cell lung cancer. Study-wide points: With higher T cell density in blood came longer overall survival.

This clone appeared a single time. Its antigen is still unknown. Sequencing used immunoSEQ multiplex PCR; TCRdb keeps in-frame clones, though not all of them. The data contain 7,900 or so clones, roughly three fifths of them singletons. The V end lost 5 bases, the J end lost 2 bases, and 13 bases lay between the germline ends. Germline CDR1 is MDHEN and CDR2 is SYDVKM. The CDR3 is 14 amino acids. The origin of this receptor is a male donor at least 60 years old with stage I squamous cell lung carcinoma. The material was lymph node tissue, obtained before any cancer treatment. V and J are TRBV28 and TRBJ2-7, with D perhaps matching TRBD1 (6 bases). The chain's CDR3 is CASSPPDRPYEQYF. CDR3 nucleotide sequence: TGTGCCAGCAGTCCACCCGACAGGCCCTACGAGCAGTACTTC.